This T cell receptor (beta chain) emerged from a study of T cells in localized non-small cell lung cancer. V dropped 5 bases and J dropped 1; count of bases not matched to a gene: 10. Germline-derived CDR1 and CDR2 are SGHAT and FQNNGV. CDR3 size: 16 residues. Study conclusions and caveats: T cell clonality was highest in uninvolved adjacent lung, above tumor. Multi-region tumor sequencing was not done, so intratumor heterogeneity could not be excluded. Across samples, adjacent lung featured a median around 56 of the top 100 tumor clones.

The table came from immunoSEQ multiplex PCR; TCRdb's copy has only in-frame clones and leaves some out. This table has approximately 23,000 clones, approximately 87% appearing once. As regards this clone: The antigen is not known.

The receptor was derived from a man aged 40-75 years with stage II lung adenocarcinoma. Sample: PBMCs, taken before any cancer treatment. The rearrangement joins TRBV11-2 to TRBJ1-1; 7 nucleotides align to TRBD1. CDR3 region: CASSAGQTIPNTEAFF. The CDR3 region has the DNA TGTGCCAGCAGCGCGGGACAGACTATCCCGAACACTGAAGCTTTCTTT.